What follows describes a single T cell receptor (beta chain). Its antigen is not identified. The CDR3 is 14 amino acids. Trimming took off 10 bases at V and 3 bases at J, with 19 bases between the two ends. In germline, CDR1 is MDHEN, CDR2 SYDVKM. This specimen comes from a study of OX40 agonist ivuxolimab in advanced cancers. Study results and limitations: The mean number of expanded clones was higher in CD8+ T cells than in CD4+.

Method: immunoSEQ multiplex PCR; TCRdb's copy keeps in-frame clones and lacks some. This sample has some 100,000 clones; 80% to 90% occur once, and the top ten carry more than 0.95%. The material sequenced was CD4+ or CD8+ T cells sorted from blood, taken in a trial of the OX40 agonist ivuxolimab. The source is an adult with an advanced solid tumor such as melanoma, head and neck, liver or kidney cancer. The rearrangement links TRBV28 to TRBJ2-7; D gene unclear. This CDR3 reads CATMAPDGHYEQYF. CDR3 nucleotide sequence: TGTGCCACCATGGCCCCGGACGGCCACTACGAGCAGTACTTC.